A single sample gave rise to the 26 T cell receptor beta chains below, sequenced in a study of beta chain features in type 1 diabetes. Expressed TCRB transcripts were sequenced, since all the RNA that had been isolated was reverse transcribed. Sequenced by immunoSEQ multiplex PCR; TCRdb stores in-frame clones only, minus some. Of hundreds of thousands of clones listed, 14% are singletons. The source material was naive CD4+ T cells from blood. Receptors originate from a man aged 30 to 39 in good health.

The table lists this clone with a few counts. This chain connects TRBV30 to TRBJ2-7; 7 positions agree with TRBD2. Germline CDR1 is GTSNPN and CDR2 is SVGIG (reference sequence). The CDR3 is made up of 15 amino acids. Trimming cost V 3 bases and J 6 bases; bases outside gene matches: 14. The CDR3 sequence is CAWRPGSGLVGEQYV. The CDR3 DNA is TGTGCCTGGAGACCTGGTAGCGGACTAGTCGGCGAGCAGTACGTC.

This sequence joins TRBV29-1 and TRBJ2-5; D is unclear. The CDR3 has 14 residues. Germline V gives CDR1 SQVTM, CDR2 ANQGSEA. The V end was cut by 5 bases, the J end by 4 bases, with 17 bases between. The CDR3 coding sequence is TGCAGCGTTCCTCGGACCCATGGTCCAGAGACCCAGTACTTC. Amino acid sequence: CSVPRTHGPETQYF.

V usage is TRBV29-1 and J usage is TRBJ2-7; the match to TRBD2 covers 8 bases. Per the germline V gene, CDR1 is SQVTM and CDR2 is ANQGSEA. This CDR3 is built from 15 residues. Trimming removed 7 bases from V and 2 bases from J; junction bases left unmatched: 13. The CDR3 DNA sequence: TGCAGCGGCCCTAAGGAGCGGGAGCTTCCCTACGAGCAGTACGTC. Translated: CSGPKERELPYEQYV.

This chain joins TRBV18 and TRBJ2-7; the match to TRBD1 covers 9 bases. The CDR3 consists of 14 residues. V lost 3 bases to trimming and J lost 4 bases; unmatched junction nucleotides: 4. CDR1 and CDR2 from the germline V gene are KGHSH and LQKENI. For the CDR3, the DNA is TGTGCCAGCTCACCCGGGACAGGGCATTACGAGCAGTACGTC. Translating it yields CASSPGTGHYEQYV.

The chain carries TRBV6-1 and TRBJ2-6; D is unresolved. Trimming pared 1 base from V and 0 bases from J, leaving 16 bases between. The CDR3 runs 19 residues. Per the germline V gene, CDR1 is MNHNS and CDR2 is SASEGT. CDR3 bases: TGTGCCAGCAGTGAAGGTTTCATCCTCCGTTACTCTGGGGCCAACGTCCTGACTTTC. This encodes CASSEGFILRYSGANVLTF.

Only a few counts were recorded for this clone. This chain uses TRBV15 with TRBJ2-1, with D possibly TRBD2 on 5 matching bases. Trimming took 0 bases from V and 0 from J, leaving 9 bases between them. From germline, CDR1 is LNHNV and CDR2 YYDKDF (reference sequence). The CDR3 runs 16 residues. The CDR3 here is CATSREVGSSYNEQFF. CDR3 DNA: TGTGCCACCAGCAGAGAGGTAGGGAGCTCCTACAATGAGCAGTTCTTC.

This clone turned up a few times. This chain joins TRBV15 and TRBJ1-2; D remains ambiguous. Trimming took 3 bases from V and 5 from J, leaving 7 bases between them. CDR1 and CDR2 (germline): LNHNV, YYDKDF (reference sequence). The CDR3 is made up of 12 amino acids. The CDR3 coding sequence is TGTGCCACCAGCAGGGAGAATTATGGCTACACCTTC. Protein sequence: CATSRENYGYTF.

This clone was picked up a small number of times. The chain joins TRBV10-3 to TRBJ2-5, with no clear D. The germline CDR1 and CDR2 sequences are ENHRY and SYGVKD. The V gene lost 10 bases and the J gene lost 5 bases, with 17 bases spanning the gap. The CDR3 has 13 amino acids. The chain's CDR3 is CATAWRQEETQYF. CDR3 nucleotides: TGTGCCACCGCCTGGCGGCAGGAGGAGACCCAGTACTTC.

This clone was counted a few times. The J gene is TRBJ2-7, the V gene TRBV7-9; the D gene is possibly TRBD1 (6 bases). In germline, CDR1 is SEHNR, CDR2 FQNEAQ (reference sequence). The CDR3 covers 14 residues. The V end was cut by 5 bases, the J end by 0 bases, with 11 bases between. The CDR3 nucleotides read TGTGCCAGCAGCATCCGGGACAACTCCTACGAGCAGTACGTC. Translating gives CASSIRDNSYEQYV.

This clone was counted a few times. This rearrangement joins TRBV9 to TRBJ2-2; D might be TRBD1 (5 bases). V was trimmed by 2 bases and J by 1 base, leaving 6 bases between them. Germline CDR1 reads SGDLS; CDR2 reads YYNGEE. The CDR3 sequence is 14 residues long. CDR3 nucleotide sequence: TGTGCCAGCAGCGTTCAGGGGAACACCGGGGAGCTGTTTTTT. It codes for CASSVQGNTGELFF.

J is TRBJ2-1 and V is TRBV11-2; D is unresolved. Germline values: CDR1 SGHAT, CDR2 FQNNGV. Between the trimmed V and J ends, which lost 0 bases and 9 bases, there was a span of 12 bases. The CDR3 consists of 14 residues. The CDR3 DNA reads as TGTGCCAGCAGCTTAGATCTACGGCTGGGTGAGCAGTTCTTC. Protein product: CASSLDLRLGEQFF.

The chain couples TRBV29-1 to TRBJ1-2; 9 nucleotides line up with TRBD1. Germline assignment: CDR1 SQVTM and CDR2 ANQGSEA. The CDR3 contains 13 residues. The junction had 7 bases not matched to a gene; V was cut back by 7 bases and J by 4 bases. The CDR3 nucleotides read TGCAGCGCGCACAGGGGGCTCGTCTATGGCTACACCTTC. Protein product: CSAHRGLVYGYTF.

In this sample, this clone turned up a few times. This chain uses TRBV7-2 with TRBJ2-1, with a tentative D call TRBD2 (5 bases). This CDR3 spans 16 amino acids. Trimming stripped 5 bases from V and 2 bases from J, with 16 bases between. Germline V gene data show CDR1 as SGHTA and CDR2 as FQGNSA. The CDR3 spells CASSATSSATYNEQFF. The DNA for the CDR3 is TGTGCCAGCAGCGCTACCAGTAGCGCGACCTACAATGAGCAGTTCTTC.

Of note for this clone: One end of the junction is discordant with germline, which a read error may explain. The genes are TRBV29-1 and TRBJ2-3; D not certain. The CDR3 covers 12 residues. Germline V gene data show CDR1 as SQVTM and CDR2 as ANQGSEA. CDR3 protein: CSVDGSTATQYF. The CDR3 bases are TGCAGCGTTGATGGAAGTACAGCTACGCAGTATTTT.

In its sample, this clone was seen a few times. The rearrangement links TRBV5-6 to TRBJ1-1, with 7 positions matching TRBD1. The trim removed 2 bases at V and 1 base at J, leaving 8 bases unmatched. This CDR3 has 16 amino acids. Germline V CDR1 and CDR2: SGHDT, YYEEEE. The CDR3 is CASSFTGVGANTEAFF. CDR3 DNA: TGTGCCAGCAGCTTTACAGGGGTCGGAGCGAACACTGAAGCTTTCTTT.

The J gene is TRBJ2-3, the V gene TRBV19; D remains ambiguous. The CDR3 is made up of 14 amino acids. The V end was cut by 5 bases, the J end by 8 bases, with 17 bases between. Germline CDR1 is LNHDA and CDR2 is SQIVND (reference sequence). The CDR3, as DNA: TGTGCCAGTAGTCCCGAAGGAAAGTCTGGTACGCAGTATTTT. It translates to CASSPEGKSGTQYF.

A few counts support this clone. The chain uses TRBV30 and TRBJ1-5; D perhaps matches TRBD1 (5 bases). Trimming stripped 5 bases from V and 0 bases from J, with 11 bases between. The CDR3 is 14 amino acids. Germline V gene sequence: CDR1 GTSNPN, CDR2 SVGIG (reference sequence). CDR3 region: CAWGTGYSNQPQHF. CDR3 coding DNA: TGTGCCTGGGGAACAGGTTATAGCAATCAGCCCCAGCATTTT. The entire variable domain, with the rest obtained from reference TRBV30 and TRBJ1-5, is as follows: SQTIHQWPATLVQPVGSPLSLECTVEGTSNPNLYWYRQAAGRGLQLLFYSVGIGQISSEVPQNLSASRPQDRQFILSSKKLLLSDSGFYLCAWGTGYSNQPQHFGDGTRLSIL.

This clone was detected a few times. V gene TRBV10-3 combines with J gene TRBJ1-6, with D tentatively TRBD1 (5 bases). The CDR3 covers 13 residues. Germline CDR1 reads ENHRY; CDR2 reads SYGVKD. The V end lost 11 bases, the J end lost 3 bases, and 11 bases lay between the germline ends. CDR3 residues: CAVQGSYNSPLHF. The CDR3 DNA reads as TGTGCCGTCCAGGGAAGCTATAATTCACCCCTCCACTTT.

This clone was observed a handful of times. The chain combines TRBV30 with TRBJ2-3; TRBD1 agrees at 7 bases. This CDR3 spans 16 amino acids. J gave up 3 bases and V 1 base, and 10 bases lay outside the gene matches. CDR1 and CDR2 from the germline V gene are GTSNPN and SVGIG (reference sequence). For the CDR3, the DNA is TGTGCCTGGAGTGCGGGCATGGCAGGGGGAACAGATACGCAGTATTTT. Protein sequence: CAWSAGMAGGTDTQYF.

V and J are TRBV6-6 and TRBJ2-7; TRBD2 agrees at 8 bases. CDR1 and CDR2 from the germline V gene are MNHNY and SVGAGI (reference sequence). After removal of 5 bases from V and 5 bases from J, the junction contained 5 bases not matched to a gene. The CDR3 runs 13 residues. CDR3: CASSREGLNEQYV. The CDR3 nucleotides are TGTGCCAGCAGTCGGGAGGGCCTCAACGAGCAGTACGTC.

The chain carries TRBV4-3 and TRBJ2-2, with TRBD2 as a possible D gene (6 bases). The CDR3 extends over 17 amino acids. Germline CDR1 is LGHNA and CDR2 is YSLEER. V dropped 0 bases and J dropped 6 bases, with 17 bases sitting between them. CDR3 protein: CASSQELSRTTSGELFF. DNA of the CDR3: TGCGCCAGCAGCCAAGAATTATCTCGGACTACTTCCGGGGAGCTGTTTTTT.

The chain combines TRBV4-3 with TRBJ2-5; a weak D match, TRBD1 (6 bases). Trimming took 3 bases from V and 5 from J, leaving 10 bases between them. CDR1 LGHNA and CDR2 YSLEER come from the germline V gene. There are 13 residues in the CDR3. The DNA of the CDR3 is TGCGCCAGCAGCCAGGGACAATTCGAGACCCAGTACTTC. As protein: CASSQGQFETQYF.

CDR3 in DNA: TGTGCCAGCAGCTGGGACGCGAGGGAAGCTTTCTTT. It encodes CASSWDAREAFF. V gene TRBV7-9 combines with J gene TRBJ1-1; tentatively, D is TRBD1 (5 bases). Deletions cut 4 bases from V and 8 bases from J, with 11 bases between. There are 12 residues in the CDR3. The germline V gene has CDR1 SEHNR and CDR2 FQNEAQ (reference sequence).

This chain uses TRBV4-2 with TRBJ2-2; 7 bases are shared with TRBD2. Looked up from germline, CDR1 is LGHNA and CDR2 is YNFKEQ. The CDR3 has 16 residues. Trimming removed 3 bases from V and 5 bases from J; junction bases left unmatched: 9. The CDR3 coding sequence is TGTGCCAGCAGCCACAAGGCGGGAGAGATGACCGGGGAGCTGTTTTTT. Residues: CASSHKAGEMTGELFF.

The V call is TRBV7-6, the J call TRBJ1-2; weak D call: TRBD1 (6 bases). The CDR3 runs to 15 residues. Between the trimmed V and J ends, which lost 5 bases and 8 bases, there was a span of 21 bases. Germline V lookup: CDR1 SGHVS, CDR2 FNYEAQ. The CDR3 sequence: CASSLTGQSEEGYTF. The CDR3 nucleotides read TGTGCCAGCAGCCTCACCGGACAGTCTGAGGAAGGCTACACCTTC.

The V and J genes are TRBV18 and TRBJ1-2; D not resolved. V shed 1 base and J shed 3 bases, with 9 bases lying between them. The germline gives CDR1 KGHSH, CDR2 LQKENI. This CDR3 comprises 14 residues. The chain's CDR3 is CASSPRRDDYGYTF. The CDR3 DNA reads TGTGCCAGCTCACCACGAAGGGATGACTATGGCTACACCTTC.